These T cell receptor beta chains were read from a single sample in a study of blood T cells in healthy people across ages. MiXCR was run by TCRdb on the 5' RACE reads, yielding one entry per CDR3 protein. The table lists roughly 1,500,000 distinct CDR3 sequences, approximately 42% of them singletons. Sequenced: blood. The receptors shown here come from a young woman in good health. The CDR3 runs from the conserved cysteine through the conserved F or W. Fields, in order: D gene, J gene, V gene, clone size, CDR3 DNA, CDR3 protein. The D gene is left open where the match is weak. Clone size, where shown, is once, few, many, or a class for clones that have expanded.

TRBD1	TRBJ2-7	TRBV20-1	few	TGCAGTGCTAGAGCCCCACAGGGGTCAACCTACGAGCAGTACTTC	CSARAPQGSTYEQYF
TRBD2	TRBJ2-7	TRBV7-2	NA	TGTGCCAGCAGCGTGACTAGCGGGAGGGACAGCTCCTACAATGAGCAGTACTTC	CASSVTSGRDSSYNEQYF
TRBD1	TRBJ1-2	TRBV20-1	NA	TGCAGTGCTAGACCCCCGGACAGGGATGGCTACACCTTC	CSARPPDRDGYTF
NA	TRBJ1-6	TRBV25-1	NA	TGTGCCAGCAGTGAAGATGGAGCCCTCCACTTT	CASSEDGALHF
NA	TRBJ1-6	TRBV28	few	TGTGCCAGCAGTCCCAGACAGTTACCCCTCCACTTT	CASSPRQLPLHF
NA	TRBJ1-2	TRBV6-2/TRBV6-3	NA	TGTGCCAGCAGTTACCCCAACTATGGCTACACCTTC	CASSYPNYGYTF
TRBD2	TRBJ2-3	TRBV20-1	many	TGCAGTGCGAGCGGGACTAGCGGGGCTAGCACAGATACGCAGTATTTT	CSASGTSGASTDTQYF
NA	TRBJ2-1	TRBV11-1	NA	TGTGCCAGCAGCTTAGGAAGGGTTACCTACAATGAGCAGTTCTTC	CASSLGRVTYNEQFF
NA	TRBJ2-7	TRBV7-9	many	TGTGCCAGCAGCTTAGGGGACGGGGCCTACGAGCAGTACTTC	CASSLGDGAYEQYF
TRBD1	TRBJ1-5	TRBV27	once	TGTGCCAGCAGACCCGGGACAGGGCTCAATCAGCCCCAGCATTTT	CASRPGTGLNQPQHF
NA	TRBJ2-5	TRBV5-1	NA	TGCGCCAGCAGCTTGGGGGTTATAGCGGTGGACCAGTACTTC	CASSLGVIAVDQYF
NA	TRBJ2-1	TRBV5-1	NA	TGCGCCAGCAGCTTGGGCAGGGGTTCCTACACTGAGCAGTTCTTC	CASSLGRGSYTEQFF
NA	TRBJ2-2	TRBV4-1	NA	TGCGCCAGCAGCCAAAAGAACACCGGGGAGCTGTTTTTT	CASSQKNTGELFF
NA	TRBJ1-2	TRBV29-1	many	TGCAGCGTTGAGACGGGGAAATATGGCTACACCTTC	CSVETGKYGYTF
NA	TRBJ2-7	TRBV10-3	many	TGTGCCATCGCCCCTGCTTCGAACGAGCAGTACTTC	CAIAPASNEQYF
TRBD2	TRBJ2-1	TRBV2	few	TGTGCCAGCAGTGAACTGCTGGGCGGGAGGCCTGCCAATGAGCAGTTCTTC	CASSELLGGRPANEQFF
TRBD1	TRBJ1-1	TRBV14	once	TGTGCCAGCAGCCAGATGGCCAGGGGGCCTGTTGCGTACACTGAAGCTTTCTTT	CASSQMARGPVAYTEAFF
NA	TRBJ2-7	TRBV2	NA	TGTGCCAGCAGAGCCGTTGGTACCGAGCAGTACTTC	CASRAVGTEQYF
NA	TRBJ1-6	TRBV2	NA	TGTGCCAGCAGGACCCGGGACGGGAATTCACCCCTCCACTTT	CASRTRDGNSPLHF
TRBD1	TRBJ1-1	TRBV5-1	NA	TGCGCCAGCAGCTCGACAGGGAAGTCGAACACTGAAGCTTTCTTT	CASSSTGKSNTEAFF
NA	TRBJ1-2	TRBV12-3/TRBV12-4	few	TGTGCCAGCAGAGCGACAGAGAACTATGGCTACACCTTC	CASRATENYGYTF
NA	TRBJ1-2	TRBV11-1	few	TGTGCCAGCAGCGGGCCAGTCTATGGCTACACCTTC	CASSGPVYGYTF
NA	TRBJ1-2	TRBV4-1	once	TGCGCCAGCAGCCAAGAAGAACTAGCTGTCGACTTTAGCTATGGCTACACCTTC	CASSQEELAVDFSYGYTF
NA	TRBJ2-2	TRBV6-1	few	TGTGCCAGCAGTGAAACGGTATCGGGCACCGGGGAGCTGTTTTTT	CASSETVSGTGELFF
TRBD2	TRBJ2-3	TRBV6-5	NA	TGTGCCAGCAGTCGACTAGCGGGGGTTCCAGATACGCAGTATTTT	CASSRLAGVPDTQYF
NA	TRBJ1-2	TRBV24-1	NA	TGTGCCACCAGTGATTCGGACTATGGCTACACCTTC	CATSDSDYGYTF
NA	TRBJ2-5	TRBV15	few	TGTGCCACCAGCAGAGATCCCGACCAAGAGACCCAGTACTTC	CATSRDPDQETQYF
TRBD2	TRBJ2-7	TRBV5-1	NA	TGCGCCAGCAGCTTGTCGGAAACAGCGGGAGTGAGGGAGCAGTACTTC	CASSLSETAGVREQYF
NA	TRBJ2-1	TRBV7-8	NA	TGTGCCAGCAGTCAACCCGGGATTGCGCAGTTCTTC	CASSQPGIAQFF
TRBD1	TRBJ1-5	TRBV6-1	once	TGTGCCAGCAGTGAATGGACAGGACAGGGCAATCAGCCCCAGCATTTT	CASSEWTGQGNQPQHF
TRBD2	TRBJ2-2	TRBV12-3/TRBV12-4	NA	TGTGCCAGCCCCCTCCGGGAGGGCACGAACACCGGGGAGCTGTTTTTT	CASPLREGTNTGELFF
NA	TRBJ1-2	TRBV7-3	NA	TGTGCCAGCAGCTTAACGGGACCCTCGGCCAGGGGATCGGATGGCTACACCTTC	CASSLTGPSARGSDGYTF
TRBD2	TRBJ2-3	TRBV5-1	few	TGCGCCAGCAGCGTATACACTAGCGGGACTTCAGATACGCAGTATTTT	CASSVYTSGTSDTQYF
NA	TRBJ1-4	TRBV20-1	NA	TGCAGTGCTCAGCTAGCTCTCAGCGGGGAAAAACTGTTTTTT	CSAQLALSGEKLFF
TRBD2	TRBJ2-1	TRBV10-2	NA	TGCGCCAGCAGTGAACGCGGGGGGACCCTTCTTAATGAGCAGTTCTTC	CASSERGGTLLNEQFF
TRBD1	TRBJ1-1	TRBV7-9	few	TGTGCCAGCAGCTTAACTGGACAGGGGGCGACTGAAGCTTTCTTT	CASSLTGQGATEAFF
NA	TRBJ1-2	TRBV5-5	few	TGTGCCAGCAGCTTCTTACTGAGGGACCTCGGGAGTGGCTACACCTTC	CASSFLLRDLGSGYTF
TRBD1	TRBJ2-1	TRBV7-9	few	TGTGCCAGCAGCCACCGGGACAGCCCCTACAATGAGCAGTTCTTC	CASSHRDSPYNEQFF
NA	TRBJ2-5	TRBV6-2/TRBV6-3	NA	TGTGCCAGCTCCGGACCCTCGGGGGAGCAGTACTTC	CASSGPSGEQYF
NA	TRBJ2-5	TRBV6-6	NA	TGTGCCAGCAGACCCTTTGGTGCTGAGCAGTACTTC	CASRPFGAEQYF